Shown below are 31 T cell receptor beta chains from a single sample sequenced in a study of cytomegalovirus exposure and HLA in healthy donors. With 60 Vbeta and 13 Jbeta primers, the PCR was carried out. Method: immunoSEQ multiplex PCR; TCRdb's copy keeps in-frame clones and lacks some. Of around 92,000 clones in the sample, approximately 80% were seen once. Material: PBMCs. These receptors all come from a man younger than 30 in good health and CMV-seronegative.

This clone appeared a few times. The chain recombines TRBV25-1 with TRBJ1-3; the D is unclear. V gave up 0 bases and J gave up 0 bases, with 9 bases separating them. The germline V gene has CDR1 MGHDK and CDR2 SYGVNS. CDR3 length: 16 amino acids. The CDR3 coding sequence is TGTGCCAGCAGTGAATATTCCCGGGACTCTGGAAACACCATATATTTT. This encodes CASSEYSRDSGNTIYF.

The gene calls are TRBV5-1 and TRBJ1-3; no reliable D call. This CDR3 is 17 amino acids long. V lost 0 bases and J lost 0, with 13 bases in between. Germline loops: CDR1 SGHRS, CDR2 YFSETQ. CDR3: CASSLGGLPGSGNTIYF. The CDR3 DNA follows: TGCGCCAGCAGCTTGGGAGGTCTGCCCGGCTCTGGAAACACCATATATTTT.

The rearrangement joins TRBV5-1 to TRBJ2-2; D may be TRBD2 (5 bases). V lost 4 bases to trimming and J lost 2 bases, with 9 bases between them. Germline V CDR1 and CDR2: SGHRS, YFSETQ. The CDR3 sequence is 14 residues long. The CDR3 DNA reads TGCGCCAGCAGCCTGGACTCTAACACCGGGGAGCTGTTTTTT. This sequence encodes CASSLDSNTGELFF.

The sample holds a few counts of this clone. This chain's CDR3 is CASSPQAGGFNEQFF. The CDR3 DNA sequence: TGTGCCAGCTCACCCCAAGCGGGGGGGTTCAATGAGCAGTTCTTC. The chain joins TRBV18 to TRBJ2-1, with TRBD2 identical over 10 bases. Germline V gene lookup returns CDR1 KGHSH and CDR2 LQKENI. The CDR3 contains 15 residues. J gave up 6 bases and V 3 bases, and 5 bases lay outside the gene matches.

V gene TRBV10-2 combines with J gene TRBJ2-2; TRBD1 aligns across 9 bases. Germline trimming cut 8 bases from V and 6 bases from J; bases unmatched to any gene: 7. The germline V gene has CDR1 WSHSY and CDR2 SAAADI. The CDR3 sequence is 14 residues long. This CDR3 is CASRTGGEAGELFF. The CDR3, as DNA: TGCGCCAGCCGTACAGGGGGCGAGGCCGGGGAGCTGTTTTTT.

The V call is TRBV11-2, the J call TRBJ2-7; D is possibly TRBD1 (6 bases). Germline loops: CDR1 SGHAT, CDR2 FQNNGV. The V end lost 5 bases, the J end lost 3 bases, and 17 bases lay between the germline ends. CDR3 length equals 15 residues. The CDR3, as DNA: TGTGCCAGCAGCCCCCCAACAGGGACCTTCTACGAGCAGTACTTC. This encodes CASSPPTGTFYEQYF.

The chain carries TRBV19 and TRBJ1-3; a possible D gene is TRBD1 (5 bases). The germline V gene has CDR1 LNHDA and CDR2 SQIVND (reference sequence). This CDR3 region has 18 residues. V lost 4 bases and J 0 bases, leaving 19 bases between the germline ends. CDR3 sequence: CASSSYPGRQSSGNTIYF. The CDR3 bases are TGTGCCAGTAGTAGCTACCCCGGGAGACAGAGCTCTGGAAACACCATATATTTT.

This clone was recorded only once. The DNA of the CDR3 is TGTGCCAGCAGGCGAACCGGGACATCCTATTCACCCCTCCACTTT. Translation: CASRRTGTSYSPLHF. V usage is TRBV6-5 and J usage is TRBJ1-6; D possibly corresponds to TRBD1 (6 bases). With 6 bases removed from V and 8 bases from J, the gap between germline ends came to 17 bases. The length of the CDR3 is 15 residues. Germline V gene lookup returns CDR1 MNHEY and CDR2 SVGAGI.

The rearrangement uses TRBV9 and TRBJ1-2, with TRBD1 identical over 9 bases. Germline V gene lookup returns CDR1 SGDLS and CDR2 YYNGEE. The CDR3 consists of 14 residues. V lost 0 bases, J lost 5 bases, and 2 bases stayed unmatched. The CDR3 DNA sequence: TGTGCCAGCAGCGTAGAAGGGACAGGGTATGGCTACACCTTC. It yields the protein CASSVEGTGYGYTF.

The genes are TRBV6-6 and TRBJ1-2, with 8 positions matching TRBD1. This CDR3 is 14 amino acids long. The V segment lost 6 bases and the J segment 8 bases; nucleotides outside the gene matches: 11. Germline assignment: CDR1 MNHNY and CDR2 SVGAGI (reference sequence). The CDR3 sequence: CASSPRGTGRGYTF. CDR3 coding DNA: TGTGCCAGCAGCCCTCGGGGGACAGGACGGGGCTACACCTTC.

V and J are TRBV19 and TRBJ1-6, with D tentatively TRBD1 (6 bases). CDR1 LNHDA and CDR2 SQIVND come from the germline V gene (reference sequence). The CDR3 sequence is 15 residues long. V lost 10 bases and J 6 bases, leaving 19 bases between the germline ends. CDR3 sequence: CATRTAISFNSPLHF. CDR3 nucleotide sequence: TGTGCCACGAGGACAGCCATCTCTTTTAATTCACCCCTCCACTTT. The full variable domain, in which reference TRBV19 and TRBJ1-6 provide the parts outside the CDR3, is DGGITQSPKYLFRKEGQNVTLSCEQNLNHDAMYWYRQDPGQGLRLIYYSQIVNDFQKGDIAEGYSVSREKKESFPLTVTSAQKNPTAFYLCATRTAISFNSPLHFGNGTRLTVT.

This chain connects TRBV19 to TRBJ1-2; 7 bases agree with TRBD1. CDR1 and CDR2 (germline): LNHDA, SQIVND (reference sequence). Trimming cost V 3 bases and J 4 bases; bases outside gene matches: 11. The CDR3 is 16 amino acids. The CDR3: CASSIHRDSGVYGYTF. Here the CDR3 DNA reads TGTGCCAGTAGTATCCACCGGGACAGTGGGGTCTATGGCTACACCTTC.

The rearrangement joins TRBV5-6 to TRBJ2-3; 9 bases align to TRBD1. After removal of 4 bases from V and 4 bases from J, the junction contained 4 bases not matched to a gene. Germline loops: CDR1 SGHDT, CDR2 YYEEEE. The CDR3 totals 14 residues. The CDR3 nucleotides read TGTGCCAGCAGCGCGGGACAGGGCCCAGATACGCAGTATTTT. Encoded protein: CASSAGQGPDTQYF.

In nucleotides, the CDR3 is TGTGCCAGTATTAGGCACGAGGCCCCTGAAGCTTTCTTT. It yields the protein CASIRHEAPEAFF. V and J are TRBV19 and TRBJ1-1, with no clear D. Germline V gives CDR1 LNHDA, CDR2 SQIVND (reference sequence). Trimming removed 7 bases from V and 6 bases from J, with 15 bases in between. This CDR3 has 13 amino acids.

This clone was seen a few times. This chain links TRBV29-1 with TRBJ2-1; weak D call: TRBD2 (7 bases). This CDR3 has 14 residues. V was clipped by 7 bases and J by 9 bases, with 22 bases between them. Per the germline V gene, CDR1 is SQVTM and CDR2 is ANQGSEA. The CDR3 region has the DNA TGCAGCGCCCAGGAAAGGGGGGGGGCCGGTGAGCAGTTCTTC. Translated, it gives CSAQERGGAGEQFF.

The chain has TRBV5-6 and TRBJ2-5, with 10 bases matching TRBD1. In germline, CDR1 is SGHDT, CDR2 YYEEEE. V was pared by 0 bases and J by 4 bases, with 6 bases of the junction left unmatched. This CDR3 comprises 16 residues. CDR3 sequence: CASSLGQGAFGETQYF. The CDR3, as DNA: TGTGCCAGCAGCTTGGGACAGGGGGCCTTCGGAGAGACCCAGTACTTC.

To note about this clone: One end of the junction does not line up with germline, which may come from a read error. The gene calls are TRBV7-9 and TRBJ2-7, with TRBD2 identical over 8 bases. Germline V gives CDR1 SEHNR, CDR2 FQNEAQ (reference sequence). This CDR3 has 16 residues. CDR3: CSSSLDSGVNTYEQYF. For the CDR3, the DNA is TGTTCCAGCAGCTTAGATAGCGGGGTCAATACCTACGAGCAGTACTTC. The full variable domain, in which reference TRBV7-9 and TRBJ2-7 provide the parts outside the CDR3, is DTGVSQNPRHKITKRGQNVTFRCDPISEHNRLYWYRQTLGQGPEFLTYFQNEAQLEKSRLLSDRFSAERPKGSFSTLEIQRTEQGDSAMYLCSSSLDSGVNTYEQYFGPGTRLTVT.

In DNA, the CDR3 is TGTGCCAGCAGCCAGGTGGCGAACACTGAAGCTTTCTTT. Translating it yields CASSQVANTEAFF. This chain uses TRBV27 with TRBJ1-1, with D unresolved. Germline V CDR1 and CDR2: MNHEY, SMNVEV (reference sequence). V lost 6 bases and J lost 1, with 9 bases in between. The CDR3 has 13 residues.

V is TRBV2 and J is TRBJ1-4, with TRBD1 matching over 8 bases. From germline, CDR1 is SNHLY and CDR2 FYNNEI. The CDR3 has 14 amino acids. The J segment lost 7 bases and the V segment lost 7 bases, leaving 8 bases of the junction unmatched. The CDR3 here is CASTGQGFFEKLFF. The CDR3 DNA sequence: TGTGCCAGCACTGGACAGGGTTTCTTTGAAAAACTGTTTTTT.

This clone was recorded once. The chain combines TRBV20-1 with TRBJ1-2, with 9 bases aligning to TRBD1. After removal of 5 bases from V and 12 bases from J, the junction contained 4 bases not matched to a gene. CDR1 and CDR2 (germline): DFQATT, SNEGSKA (reference sequence). The CDR3 consists of 10 residues. CDR3 DNA: TGCAGTGCTTGGGACAGGGTTAACACCTTC. It encodes CSAWDRVNTF.

The chain joins TRBV6-5 to TRBJ2-7, with TRBD2 identical over 7 bases. The germline V gene encodes CDR1 MNHEY and CDR2 SVGAGI. The CDR3 is 14 amino acids. V lost 6 bases and J lost 2; bases outside the gene matches: 7. The CDR3 coding sequence is TGTGCCAGCAGCTCCTCGGCGGGGGCCTACGAGCAGTACTTC. This encodes CASSSSAGAYEQYF.

This clone was picked up one time. The chain recombines TRBV28 with TRBJ1-1, with 10 positions matching TRBD1. The CDR3 consists of 14 residues. V was pared by 7 bases and J by 6 bases, with 8 bases of the junction left unmatched. Germline V gives CDR1 MDHEN, CDR2 SYDVKM. The CDR3 region has the DNA TGTGCCAGCACAGACAGGGGGCGCATTGCTGAAGCTTTCTTT. It is translated as CASTDRGRIAEAFF.

This clone was observed a single time. This chain uses TRBV18 with TRBJ1-4; maybe TRBD1 (6 bases). V lost 6 bases and J 0 bases, leaving 14 bases between the germline ends. Germline-derived CDR1 and CDR2 are KGHSH and LQKENI. The CDR3 runs to 16 residues. CDR3 residues: CASSYRQDATNEKLFF. The CDR3 nucleotides are TGTGCCAGCTCCTACCGACAGGACGCAACTAATGAAAAACTGTTTTTT.

The V gene is TRBV7-9, the J gene TRBJ2-3; TRBD1 aligns across 7 bases. The germline CDR1 and CDR2 sequences are SEHNR and FQNEAQ (reference sequence). CDR3 length: 13 amino acids. The J segment lost 9 bases and the V segment lost 10 bases, leaving 13 bases of the junction unmatched. The CDR3 coding sequence is TGTGCCACCACGCGGACAGGTGTTGAGACGCAGTATTTT. Its translation: CATTRTGVETQYF.

The CDR3 DNA follows: TGTGCCACCAGGAGAGGGGAGACCCAGTACTTC. As protein: CATRRGETQYF. The chain joins TRBV25-1 to TRBJ2-5; maybe TRBD2 (5 bases). The CDR3 totals 11 residues. V shed 10 bases and J shed 5 bases, with 11 bases lying between them. Germline values: CDR1 MGHDK, CDR2 SYGVNS.

The chain employs TRBV6-5 and TRBJ2-4; a weak D match, TRBD1 (6 bases). Germline V lookup: CDR1 MNHEY, CDR2 SVGAGI. The CDR3 consists of 15 residues. The germline V and J ends were trimmed by 2 bases and 7 bases, with 15 bases remaining between them. CDR3 sequence reads: CASSYQGTSSNIQYF. The CDR3 DNA sequence: TGTGCCAGCAGTTACCAGGGGACCTCTTCGAACATTCAGTACTTC.

V gene TRBV10-3 combines with J gene TRBJ2-5; 10 bases line up with TRBD1. The tail of the sequence fits TRBJ2-7 better, so the J call may be wrong. Germline CDR1 ENHRY, CDR2 SYGVKD. This CDR3 contains 14 residues. CDR3 amino acids: CAISDKTGGDEQYF. In DNA form, the CDR3 reads TGTGCCATCAGTGATAAGACAGGGGGCGACGAGCAGTACTTC.

The chain recombines TRBV5-6 with TRBJ2-3, with unresolved D. The germline V gene has CDR1 SGHDT and CDR2 YYEEEE. This CDR3 is 16 amino acids long. V shed 6 bases and J shed 0 bases, with 17 bases lying between them. The CDR3 here is CASTPRLPLSTDTQYF. The CDR3 region has the DNA TGTGCCAGCACCCCGAGGCTACCCCTGAGCACAGATACGCAGTATTTT.

This chain links TRBV7-2 with TRBJ2-3; 15 bases match TRBD2. J was trimmed by 2 bases and V by 1 base; bases with no gene match: 7. Germline CDR1 and CDR2: SGHTA and FQGNSA. The CDR3 sequence is 19 residues long. The CDR3 here is CASSLGAGLAGGPTDTQYF. CDR3 DNA: TGTGCCAGCAGCTTAGGGGCGGGACTAGCGGGGGGCCCCACAGATACGCAGTATTTT. Variable domain in full (rest from reference TRBV7-2 and TRBJ2-3): GAGVSQSPSNKVTEKGKDVELRCDPISGHTALYWYRQSLGQGLEFLIYFQGNSAPDKSGLPSDRFSAERTGGSVSTLTIQRTQQEDSAVYLCASSLGAGLAGGPTDTQYFGPGTRLTVL.

The J gene is TRBJ1-1, the V gene TRBV18; D might be TRBD1 (6 bases). Germline loops: CDR1 KGHSH, CDR2 LQKENI. Between the trimmed V and J ends, which lost 1 base and 5 bases, there was a span of 14 bases. This CDR3 region has 15 residues. CDR3 sequence reads: CASSPLGGGQTEAFF. The CDR3 nucleotides are TGTGCCAGCTCACCACTGGGAGGGGGGCAGACTGAAGCTTTCTTT. Variable domain in full (rest from reference TRBV18 and TRBJ1-1): NAGVMQNPRHLVRRRGQEARLRCSPMKGHSHVYWYRQLPEEGLKFMVYLQKENIIDESGMPKERFSAEFPKEGPSILRIQQVVRGDSAAYFCASSPLGGGQTEAFFGQGTRLTVV.

This clone was counted between two and nine times. The gene calls are TRBV5-1 and TRBJ2-1; possible D gene TRBD1, 5 bases. The V end lost 0 bases, the J end lost 2 bases, and 6 bases lay between the germline ends. CDR3 length: 14 amino acids. CDR1 and CDR2 (germline): SGHRS, YFSETQ. The CDR3 DNA sequence: TGCGCCAGCAGCTTGGGACAGACCTACAATGAGCAGTTCTTC. It specifies CASSLGQTYNEQFF.